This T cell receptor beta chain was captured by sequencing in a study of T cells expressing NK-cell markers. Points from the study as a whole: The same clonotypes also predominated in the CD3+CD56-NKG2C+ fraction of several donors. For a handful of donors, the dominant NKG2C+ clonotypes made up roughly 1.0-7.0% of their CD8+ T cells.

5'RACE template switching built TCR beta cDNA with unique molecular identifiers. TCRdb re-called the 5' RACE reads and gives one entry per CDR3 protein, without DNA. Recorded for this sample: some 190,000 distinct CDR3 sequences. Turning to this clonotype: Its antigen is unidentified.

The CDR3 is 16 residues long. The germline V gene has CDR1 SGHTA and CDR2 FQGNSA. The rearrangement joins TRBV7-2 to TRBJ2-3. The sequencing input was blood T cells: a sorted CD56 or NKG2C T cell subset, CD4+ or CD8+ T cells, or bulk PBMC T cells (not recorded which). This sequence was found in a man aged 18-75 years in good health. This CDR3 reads CASSLSPKARSDTQYF.